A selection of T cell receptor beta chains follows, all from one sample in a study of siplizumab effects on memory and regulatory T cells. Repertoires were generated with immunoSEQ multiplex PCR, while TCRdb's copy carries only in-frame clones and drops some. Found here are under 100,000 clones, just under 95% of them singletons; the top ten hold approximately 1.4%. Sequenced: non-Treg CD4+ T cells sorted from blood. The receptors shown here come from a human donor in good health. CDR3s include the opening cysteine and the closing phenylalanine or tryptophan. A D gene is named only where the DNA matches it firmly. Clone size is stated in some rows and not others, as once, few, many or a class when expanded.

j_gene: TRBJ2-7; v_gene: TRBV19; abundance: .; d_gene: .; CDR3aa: CASNNGGGREQYF; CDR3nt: TGTGCCAGTAACAATGGCGGCGGCCGCGAGCAGTACTTC
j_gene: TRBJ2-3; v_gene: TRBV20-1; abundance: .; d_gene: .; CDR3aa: CSASEADTQYF; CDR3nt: TGCAGTGCTAGTGAGGCGGATACGCAGTATTTT
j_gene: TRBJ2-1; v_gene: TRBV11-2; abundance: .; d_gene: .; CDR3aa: CASSSEETYNEQFF; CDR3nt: TGTGCCAGCAGCTCAGAAGAAACTTACAATGAGCAGTTCTTC
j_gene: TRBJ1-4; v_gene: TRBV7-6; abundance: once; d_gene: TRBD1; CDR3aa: CASSPSGGANEKLFF; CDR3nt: TGTGCCAGCAGCCCTTCAGGGGGGGCAAATGAAAAACTGTTTTTT
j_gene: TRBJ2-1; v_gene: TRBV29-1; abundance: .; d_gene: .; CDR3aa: CSVESGGFSFF; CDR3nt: TGCAGCGTTGAATCGGGCGGCTTTTCGTTCTTC
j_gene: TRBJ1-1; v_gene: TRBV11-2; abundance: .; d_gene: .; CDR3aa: CASSFRVTEAFF; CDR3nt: TGTGCCAGCAGCTTTAGGGTAACTGAAGCTTTCTTT
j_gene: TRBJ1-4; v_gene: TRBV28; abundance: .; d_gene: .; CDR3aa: CASSFPPTNEKLFF; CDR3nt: TGTGCCAGCAGTTTCCCTCCAACTAATGAAAAACTGTTTTTT
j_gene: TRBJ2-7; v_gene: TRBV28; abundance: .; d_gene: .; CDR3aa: CASSFTRGISYEQYF; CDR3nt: TGTGCCAGCAGTTTTACTAGGGGGATCTCCTACGAGCAGTACTTC
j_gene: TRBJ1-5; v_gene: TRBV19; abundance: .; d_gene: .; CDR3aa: CASSINTPNQPQHF; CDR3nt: TGTGCCAGTAGTATAAATACTCCTAATCAGCCCCAGCATTTT
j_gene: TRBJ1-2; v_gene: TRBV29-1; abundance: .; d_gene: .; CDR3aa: CSVLDRSDGYTF; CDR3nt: TGCAGCGTTTTAGACAGGTCAGATGGCTACACCTTC
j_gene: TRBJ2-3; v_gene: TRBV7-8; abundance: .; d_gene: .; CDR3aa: CASSLLGVADTQYF; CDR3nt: TGTGCCAGCAGCTTACTGGGGGTAGCAGATACGCAGTATTTT
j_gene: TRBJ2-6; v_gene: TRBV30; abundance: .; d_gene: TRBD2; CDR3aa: CAWGLAGSGANVLTF; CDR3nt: TGTGCCTGGGGACTAGCGGGCTCTGGGGCCAACGTCCTGACTTTC
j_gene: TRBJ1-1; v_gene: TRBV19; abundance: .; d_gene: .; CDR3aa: CASKEGLYTEAFF; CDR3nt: TGTGCCAGTAAGGAGGGACTCTACACTGAAGCTTTCTTT
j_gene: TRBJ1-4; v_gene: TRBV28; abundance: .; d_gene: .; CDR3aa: CASLGGLGNEKLFF; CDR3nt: TGTGCCAGCTTGGGGGGGTTGGGCAATGAAAAACTGTTTTTT
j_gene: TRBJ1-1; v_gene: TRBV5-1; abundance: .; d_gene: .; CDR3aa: CASSLVAGMNTEAFF; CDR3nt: TGCGCCAGCAGCTTGGTGGCGGGGATGAACACTGAAGCTTTCTTT
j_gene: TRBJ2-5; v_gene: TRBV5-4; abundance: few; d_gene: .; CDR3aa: CASSTKDFQETQYF; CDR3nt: TGTGCCAGCAGCACAAAGGACTTTCAAGAGACCCAGTACTTC
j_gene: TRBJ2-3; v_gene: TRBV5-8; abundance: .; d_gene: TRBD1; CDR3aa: CASSVPRGTGVTDTQYF; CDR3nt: TGTGCCAGCAGCGTCCCCCGAGGGACAGGGGTGACAGATACGCAGTATTTT
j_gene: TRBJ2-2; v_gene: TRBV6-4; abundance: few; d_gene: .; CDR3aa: CASSDNGGGELFF; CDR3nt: TGTGCCAGCAGTGACAACGGTGGCGGGGAGCTGTTTTTT
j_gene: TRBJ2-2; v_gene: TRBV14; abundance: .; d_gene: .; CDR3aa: CASSLNSGANTGELFF; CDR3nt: TGTGCCAGCAGCCTTAATTCGGGAGCGAACACCGGGGAGCTGTTTTTT
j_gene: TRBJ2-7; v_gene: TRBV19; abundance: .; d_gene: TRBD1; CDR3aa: CATRTGGTYEQYF; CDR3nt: TGTGCCACCCGGACAGGGGGGACCTACGAGCAGTACTTC
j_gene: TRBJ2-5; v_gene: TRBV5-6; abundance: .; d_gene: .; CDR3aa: CASSLLNREETQYF; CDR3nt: TGTGCCAGCAGCTTGTTGAACAGGGAAGAGACCCAGTACTTC
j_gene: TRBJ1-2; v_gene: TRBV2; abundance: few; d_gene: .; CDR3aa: CASSEDRNYGYTF; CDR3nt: TGTGCCAGCAGTGAGGACAGAAACTATGGCTACACCTTC
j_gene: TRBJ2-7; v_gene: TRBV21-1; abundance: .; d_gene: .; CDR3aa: CASSKFTLTGICHEQYF; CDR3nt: TGTGCCAGCAGCAAATTTACCCTAACAGGGATATGCCACGAGCAGTACTTC
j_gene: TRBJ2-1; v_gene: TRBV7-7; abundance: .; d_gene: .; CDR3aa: CASSQALGLSEQFF; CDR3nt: TGTGCCAGCAGCCAAGCACTAGGTCTGAGTGAGCAGTTCTTC
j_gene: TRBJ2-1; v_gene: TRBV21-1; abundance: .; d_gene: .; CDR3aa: CASSTRLGAYNEQFF; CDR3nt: TGTGCCAGCAGCACGCGACTAGGTGCCTACAATGAGCAGTTCTTC
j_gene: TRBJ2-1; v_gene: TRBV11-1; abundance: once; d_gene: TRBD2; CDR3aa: CASSLEPSGYNEQFF; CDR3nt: TGTGCCAGCAGCTTAGAGCCTAGCGGTTACAATGAGCAGTTCTTC
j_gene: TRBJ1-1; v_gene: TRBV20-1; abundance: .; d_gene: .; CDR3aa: CSAKGTEAFF; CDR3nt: TGCAGTGCTAAGGGCACTGAAGCTTTCTTT
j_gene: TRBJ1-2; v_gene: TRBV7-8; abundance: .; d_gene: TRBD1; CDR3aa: CASSAGQGWVVHGYTF; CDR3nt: TGTGCCAGCAGCGCCGGACAGGGCTGGGTTGTCCATGGCTACACCTTC
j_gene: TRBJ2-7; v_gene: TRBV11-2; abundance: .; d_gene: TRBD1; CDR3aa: CASSSSGTGISEQYF; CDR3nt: TGTGCCAGCAGCTCGTCCGGGACAGGGATCTCCGAGCAGTACTTC
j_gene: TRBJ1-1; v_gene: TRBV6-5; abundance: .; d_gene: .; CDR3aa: CASSRDLNTEAFF; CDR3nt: TGTGCCAGCAGCCGCGACCTGAACACTGAAGCTTTCTTT
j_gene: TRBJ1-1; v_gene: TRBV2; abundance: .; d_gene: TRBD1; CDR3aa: CASTEIGQANTEAFF; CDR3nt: TGTGCCAGTACCGAAATAGGACAGGCAAACACTGAAGCTTTCTTT
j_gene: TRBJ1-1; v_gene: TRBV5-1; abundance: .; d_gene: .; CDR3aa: CASSPRVRGGIGTEAFF; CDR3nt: TGCGCCAGCAGCCCACGAGTAAGGGGAGGGATCGGCACTGAAGCTTTCTTT
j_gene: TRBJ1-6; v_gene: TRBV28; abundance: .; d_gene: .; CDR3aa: CASSFGGPSSSYNSPLHF; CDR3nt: TGTGCCAGCAGTTTTGGGGGACCAAGCAGCTCCTATAATTCACCCCTCCACTTT
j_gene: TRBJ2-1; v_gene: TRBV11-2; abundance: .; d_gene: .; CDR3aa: CASSLDLTDNEQFF; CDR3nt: TGTGCCAGCAGCTTAGATCTGACGGACAATGAGCAGTTCTTC
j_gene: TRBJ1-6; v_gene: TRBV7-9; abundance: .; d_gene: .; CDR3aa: CASSYPSVGSPLHF; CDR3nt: TGTGCCAGCAGCTACCCCTCTGTAGGTTCACCCCTCCACTTT
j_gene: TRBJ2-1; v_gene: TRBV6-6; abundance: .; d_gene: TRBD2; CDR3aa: CASSYGGSSNEQFF; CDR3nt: TGTGCCAGCAGTTACGGCGGGAGTAGCAATGAGCAGTTCTTC
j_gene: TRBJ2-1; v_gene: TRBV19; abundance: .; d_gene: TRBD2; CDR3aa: CASSRLASSYNEQFF; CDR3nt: TGTGCCAGTAGCAGACTAGCGTCCTCCTACAATGAGCAGTTCTTC